These T cell receptor beta chains were read from a single sample in a study of patients and donors after allogeneic stem cell transplantation. TCRdb recomputed calls from the RT-PCR reads with MiXCR, one row per CDR3 protein. The profile shows roughly 960,000 distinct CDR3 sequences, roughly 18% of them singletons. The sequencing input was blood, either unsorted or a sorted T cell fraction (not recorded which). The receptors shown here come from a human donor who was either an allogeneic HSCT recipient or a stem cell or donor lymphocyte infusion donor (not recorded which). It is not recorded whose cells these are; they may come from a transplant donor. Both conserved end residues are part of each CDR3. Each record gives: D gene, clone size, J gene, V gene, CDR3 DNA, CDR3 protein. D genes are given only for firm matches. Some rows mark clone size as missing; the rest say once, few, many or name a class of expanded clone.

d_call: -
clone_size: -
j_call: TRBJ2-5
v_call: TRBV20-1
cdr3_nt: TGCAGTGCTAGAGATATGCTACCGGGGGTCCAGACCCAGTACTTC
cdr3_aa: CSARDMLPGVQTQYF

d_call: TRBD2
clone_size: few
j_call: TRBJ2-3
v_call: TRBV13
cdr3_nt: TGTGCCAGCAGCGGGGGACTAGCTGGTCCAGATACGCAGTATTTT
cdr3_aa: CASSGGLAGPDTQYF

d_call: TRBD2
clone_size: -
j_call: TRBJ2-1
v_call: TRBV7-8
cdr3_nt: TGTGCCAGCAGCTGGGGGACTAGCAATGAGCAGTTCTTC
cdr3_aa: CASSWGTSNEQFF

d_call: -
clone_size: -
j_call: TRBJ2-7
v_call: TRBV6-2/TRBV6-3
cdr3_nt: TGTGCCAGCAGTTATAACAGGGCGTACGAGCAGTACTTC
cdr3_aa: CASSYNRAYEQYF

d_call: -
clone_size: -
j_call: TRBJ2-4
v_call: TRBV20-1
cdr3_nt: TGCAGTGCTCACACAGTAGCCAAAAACATTCAGTACTTC
cdr3_aa: CSAHTVAKNIQYF

d_call: -
clone_size: -
j_call: TRBJ2-3
v_call: TRBV20-1
cdr3_nt: TGCAGTGCTAGAGACCCCGGAGGGTCCAGAACAGATACGCAGTATTTT
cdr3_aa: CSARDPGGSRTDTQYF

d_call: -
clone_size: few
j_call: TRBJ1-1
v_call: TRBV7-2
cdr3_nt: TGTGCCAGCAGCTTAAACAGGCCGGCGGGCAACACTGAAGCTTTCTTT
cdr3_aa: CASSLNRPAGNTEAFF

d_call: TRBD2
clone_size: few
j_call: TRBJ2-2
v_call: TRBV6-1
cdr3_nt: TGTGCCAGCAGTGAAAGGGTAGGGGGACTAGCGGGACTCACCGGGGAGCTGTTTTTT
cdr3_aa: CASSERVGGLAGLTGELFF

d_call: -
clone_size: few
j_call: TRBJ1-1
v_call: TRBV20-1
cdr3_nt: TGCAGTGCTAGTACCGGGCAGAACACTGAAGCTTTCTTT
cdr3_aa: CSASTGQNTEAFF

d_call: -
clone_size: -
j_call: TRBJ2-1
v_call: TRBV6-2/TRBV6-3
cdr3_nt: TGTGCCAGCAGGACCGGACAGAGCACCTACAATGAGCAGTTCTTC
cdr3_aa: CASRTGQSTYNEQFF

d_call: TRBD2
clone_size: -
j_call: TRBJ2-1
v_call: TRBV6-2/TRBV6-3
cdr3_nt: TGTGCCAGCAGCGCACCCAGTCTCACTAGCGGGAGGGCCGGGTCCTACAATGAGCAGTTCTTC
cdr3_aa: CASSAPSLTSGRAGSYNEQFF

d_call: TRBD2
clone_size: -
j_call: TRBJ2-1
v_call: TRBV5-1
cdr3_nt: TGCGCCAGCAGCTGGGCCGGGACTACCTTCAATGAGCAGTTCTTC
cdr3_aa: CASSWAGTTFNEQFF

d_call: TRBD1
clone_size: -
j_call: TRBJ2-2
v_call: TRBV6-2/TRBV6-3
cdr3_nt: TGTGCCAGCAGCCCCAGACAGGGACACACCGGGGAGCTGTTTTTT
cdr3_aa: CASSPRQGHTGELFF

d_call: TRBD1
clone_size: -
j_call: TRBJ2-5
v_call: TRBV5-1
cdr3_nt: TGCGCCAGCGGACAGGGGGGCCAAGAGACCCAGTACTTC
cdr3_aa: CASGQGGQETQYF

d_call: TRBD1
clone_size: -
j_call: TRBJ2-1
v_call: TRBV10-3
cdr3_nt: TGTGCCATCAGTGAGTCGGGACAGGGAGCCGTCAATGAGCAGTTCTTC
cdr3_aa: CAISESGQGAVNEQFF

d_call: TRBD2
clone_size: -
j_call: TRBJ2-3
v_call: TRBV11-2
cdr3_nt: TGTGCCAGCAGCAGATATAGCGGGAGTCTTGCAGATACGCAGTATTTT
cdr3_aa: CASSRYSGSLADTQYF

d_call: TRBD2
clone_size: few
j_call: TRBJ2-3
v_call: TRBV11-1
cdr3_nt: TGTGCCAGCAGCCCTAAAGCGGGGGGGCCGACAGATACGCAGTATTTT
cdr3_aa: CASSPKAGGPTDTQYF

d_call: -
clone_size: -
j_call: TRBJ2-1
v_call: TRBV27
cdr3_nt: TGTGCCAGCAGTTTAGTCTGGGGGGCGAATGAGCAGTTCTTC
cdr3_aa: CASSLVWGANEQFF

d_call: -
clone_size: few
j_call: TRBJ1-2
v_call: TRBV11-1
cdr3_nt: TGTGCCAGCGACCCGCCGAGGGGGAACGGTGGCTACACCTTC
cdr3_aa: CASDPPRGNGGYTF

d_call: TRBD2
clone_size: -
j_call: TRBJ2-5
v_call: TRBV11-2
cdr3_nt: TGTGCCAGCAGCTTAGTCGGCGGCCTAGCGGCAAACCAAGAGACCCAGTACTTC
cdr3_aa: CASSLVGGLAANQETQYF

d_call: -
clone_size: few
j_call: TRBJ1-5
v_call: TRBV7-2
cdr3_nt: TGTGCCAGCAGCGTCGATGTTGGGAGCCAGCCCCAGCATTTT
cdr3_aa: CASSVDVGSQPQHF

d_call: TRBD2
clone_size: few
j_call: TRBJ2-1
v_call: TRBV3-1
cdr3_nt: TGTGCCAGCAGAGCTAGCGGGAGGGCCCATGAGCAGTTCTTC
cdr3_aa: CASRASGRAHEQFF

d_call: -
clone_size: -
j_call: TRBJ2-3
v_call: TRBV2
cdr3_nt: TGTGCCAGCAGTGAATGGGTCGCCCCCCGCACAGATACGCAGTATTTT
cdr3_aa: CASSEWVAPRTDTQYF

d_call: -
clone_size: few
j_call: TRBJ1-3
v_call: TRBV12-3/TRBV12-4
cdr3_nt: TGTGCCAGCCCGGTAGTTACTGGAAACACCATATATTTT
cdr3_aa: CASPVVTGNTIYF

d_call: -
clone_size: -
j_call: TRBJ1-1
v_call: TRBV20-1
cdr3_nt: TGCAGTGCTAGAGATCTAGGCAGCTCTAACACTGAAGCTTTCTTT
cdr3_aa: CSARDLGSSNTEAFF

d_call: -
clone_size: many
j_call: TRBJ1-3
v_call: TRBV27
cdr3_nt: TGTGCCAGCAGTCTCCAGGGGTATGGAAACACCATATATTTT
cdr3_aa: CASSLQGYGNTIYF

d_call: TRBD1
clone_size: few
j_call: TRBJ1-1
v_call: TRBV2
cdr3_nt: TGTGCCAGCAGAGTTACCCAGGGGGCGGGTGAAGCTTTCTTT
cdr3_aa: CASRVTQGAGEAFF

d_call: TRBD1
clone_size: few
j_call: TRBJ2-7
v_call: TRBV19
cdr3_nt: TGTGCCAGTAGTATAGACGGGACAGTCTCCTACGAGCAGTACTTC
cdr3_aa: CASSIDGTVSYEQYF

d_call: -
clone_size: few
j_call: TRBJ1-2
v_call: TRBV29-1
cdr3_nt: TGCAGCGTTGAAGATCCCCCAGCCCGCGCGGGTTTCTCCTTC
cdr3_aa: CSVEDPPARAGFSF

d_call: TRBD2
clone_size: -
j_call: TRBJ2-7
v_call: TRBV4-2
cdr3_nt: TGTGCCAGCAGCCAAGAGGAATGGTCTAGCGGGATAGGTTACGAGCAGTACTTC
cdr3_aa: CASSQEEWSSGIGYEQYF

d_call: -
clone_size: -
j_call: TRBJ2-3
v_call: TRBV27
cdr3_nt: TGTGCCACTAAGCCTCTGGGGGCTCGCACAGATACGCAGTATTTT
cdr3_aa: CATKPLGARTDTQYF

d_call: -
clone_size: many
j_call: TRBJ2-1
v_call: TRBV15
cdr3_nt: TGTGCCACCAGCAGAGACCTGAGGGAATACAATGAGCAGTTCTTC
cdr3_aa: CATSRDLREYNEQFF